The clone carrying this TCR beta chain was found once. Its antigen remains unidentified. Use of 60 Vbeta and 13 Jbeta primers characterized the PCR. Sequenced by immunoSEQ multiplex PCR; TCRdb stores in-frame clones only, minus some. The data hold 50,000 to 65,000 clones, with 73% observed a single time. The data stem from a study of cytomegalovirus exposure and HLA in healthy donors. The study, taken as a whole, reports: Excluded were some V segments that proved indistinguishable, including TRBV6-2 and TRBV6-3. Researchers catalogued roughly 150 TCR beta chains as cytomegalovirus-associated. Follow-up analysis later connected one missense variant in DCLRE1C with trimming of TCR beta V- and J-genes.

Looked up from germline, CDR1 is MGHDK and CDR2 is SYGVNS. The CDR3 is 14 amino acids. Between the trimmed V and J ends, which lost 4 bases and 5 bases, there was a span of 12 bases. The clonotype originates from a young man in good health and CMV-seronegative. This chain links TRBV25-1 with TRBJ2-1, with a weak D call TRBD2 (6 bases). The specimen sequenced was PBMCs. The CDR3 DNA reads as TGTGCCAGCAGTGGAGTAGCGGCGAACAATGAGCAGTTCTTC. This encodes CASSGVAANNEQFF.